The source of this TCR beta chain is a study of control samples from healthy donors and cancer patients. TCRdb's table, derived via immunoSEQ multiplex PCR, lists solely in-frame clones and lacks some. The data show 120,000 or so clones, less than 95% seen once. CDR1 is SGHAT, CDR2 FQNNGV, per germline. The V and J ends lost 2 bases and 6 bases respectively, with 13 bases between them. This CDR3 spans 15 amino acids. J is TRBJ2-2 and V is TRBV11-2; maybe TRBD2 (6 bases). Material: blood. The clonotype originates from a young man in good health. In DNA, the CDR3 is TGTGCCAGCAGCTTAAGACTAGGATGGGCCGGGGAGCTGTTTTTT. This sequence encodes CASSLRLGWAGELFF.